This T cell receptor beta chain originates from a study of human T cells and chemical hapten exposure. Study-level information: Weekly administration of diphenylcyclopropenone to the scalp of patients continued throughout the approximately 23-week study. Alopecia universalis, totalis or areata was present in patients who were mostly female.

Regarding the study as a whole: With alopecia, donors may have immune responses unlike healthy people's.

Each CDR3 protein gets one entry after TCRdb re-called the RACE reads with MiXCR. The sample yields 350,000 to 400,000 distinct CDR3 sequences, roughly 5% seen once. This sample's time point: pre-sensitization, week 0. The treatment: therapeutic diphenylcyclopropenone sensitization with weekly scalp DPC. Extraction of total RNA was performed on unfractionated whole blood. Germline CDR1 DFQATT, CDR2 SNEGSKA (reference sequence). The trim removed 2 bases at V and 7 bases at J, leaving 7 bases unmatched. The CDR3 extends over 14 amino acids. This clonotype was found many times. Its antigen is not identified.

Here the sequenced sample was whole blood, taken in connection with sensitization to the hapten diphenylcyclopropenone (DPC). The rearrangement uses TRBV20-1 and TRBJ1-2, with 10 bases fitting TRBD1. This TCR was sampled from a woman in her forties or fifties with alopecia areata. Some clones in this sample may be carry-over from other donors' samples. The CDR3 is CSARSDGTGAGYTF. The CDR3 nucleotides read TGCAGTGCTAGATCCGATGGGACAGGGGCTGGCTACACCTTC.